These 13 T cell receptor beta chains were all obtained from the same sample, sequenced in a study of response to subunit inactivated influenza vaccine. MiXCR, applied by TCRdb to the RT-PCR reads, yields one record per CDR3 protein. The sample consists of around 520,000 distinct CDR3 sequences, about 10% of them appearing once. Sequenced here: PBMCs from blood, sampled on the day of vaccination. The receptors were gathered from a middle-aged man who received an inactivated influenza vaccine.

This clonotype was observed at least ten times. This chain uses TRBV12-3 or TRBV12-4 with TRBJ2-2; D is uncertain. The length of the CDR3 is 13 residues. The ends were cut back, 5 bases at V and 2 bases at J, with 6 bases in the middle. The CDR3 region is CASSPVNTGELFF. For the CDR3, the DNA is TGTGCCAGCAGTCCGGTAAACACCGGGGAGCTGTTTTTT.

There are many counts of this clonotype. The chain employs TRBV20-1 and TRBJ2-3; a weak D match, TRBD2 (7 bases). The CDR3 sequence is 11 residues long. Germline loops: CDR1 DFQATT, CDR2 SNEGSKA (reference sequence). V shed 6 bases and J shed 6 bases, with 10 bases lying between them. CDR3 DNA: TGCAGTGCGGGGGGGGCTGATACGCAGTATTTT. It specifies CSAGGADTQYF.

The rearrangement joins TRBV12-3 or TRBV12-4 to TRBJ2-3; 10 nucleotides agree with TRBD2. This CDR3 has 15 amino acids. V dropped 6 bases and J dropped 4; count of bases not matched to a gene: 7. The CDR3: CASRDKRGGADTQYF. CDR3 DNA sequence: TGTGCCAGCAGGGATAAGCGGGGGGGCGCAGATACGCAGTATTTT.

The chain recombines TRBV5-6 with TRBJ2-7, with 7 bases identical to TRBD1. The germline V gene encodes CDR1 SGHDT and CDR2 YYEEEE. The V gene end was trimmed by 1 base and the J gene end by 1 base; junction bases not matched to a gene: 5. The CDR3 covers 15 residues. DNA for the CDR3: TGTGCCAGCAGCTTGTTCGGGACAGTATCCTACGAGCAGTACTTC. It translates to CASSLFGTVSYEQYF. Combining the CDR3 with reference TRBV5-6 and TRBJ2-7 gives the whole variable domain DAGVTQSPTHLIKTRGQQVTLRCSPKSGHDTVSWYQQALGQGPQFIFQYYEEEERQRGNFPDRFSGHQFPNYSSELNVNALLLGDSALYLCASSLFGTVSYEQYFGPGTRLTVT.

This clonotype has ten or more counts. This chain connects TRBV20-1 to TRBJ2-5, with 9 bases matching TRBD2. This CDR3 has 12 amino acids. The V gene's germline CDR1 is DFQATT and CDR2 SNEGSKA (reference sequence). V lost 5 bases and J lost 9; bases outside the gene matches: 7. In DNA form, the CDR3 reads TGCAGTGCTGGAGGGACTAGCAGCCCCCAGTACTTC. This codes for CSAGGTSSPQYF.

This clonotype was observed many times. This rearrangement joins TRBV28 to TRBJ2-1, with 9 bases fitting TRBD2. CDR1 and CDR2 (germline): MDHEN, SYDVKM. There are 15 residues in the CDR3. Unmatched junction bases numbered 7, after V lost 3 bases and J lost 7 bases. Written as DNA, the CDR3 is TGTGCCAGCAGTTTTGGCGGGAGGGCCACGAATGAGCAGTTCTTC. This codes for CASSFGGRATNEQFF. The full variable domain, with the rest looked up from reference TRBV28 and TRBJ2-1, is DVKVTQSSRYLVKRTGEKVFLECVQDMDHENMFWYRQDPGLGLRLIYFSYDVKMKEKGDIPEGYSVSREKKERFSLILESASTNQTSMYLCASSFGGRATNEQFFGPGTRLTVL.

This clonotype was seen only a few times. J is TRBJ2-7 and V is TRBV6-2 or TRBV6-3; D possibly corresponds to TRBD1 (6 bases). Germline V CDR1 and CDR2: MNHEY, SVGEGT. The V gene lost 7 bases and the J gene lost 3 bases, with 16 bases spanning the gap. This CDR3 has 14 residues. The CDR3 coding sequence is TGTGCCAGCACTCGGGACACAGCGTTCTACGAGCAGTACTTC. Translated: CASTRDTAFYEQYF.

This clonotype was seen ten or more times. The chain is built from TRBV5-6 and TRBJ2-5; weak D call: TRBD1 (6 bases). Germline loops: CDR1 SGHDT, CDR2 YYEEEE. The CDR3 length is 14 residues. The germline V and J ends were trimmed by 4 bases and 2 bases, with 12 bases remaining between them. For the CDR3, the DNA is TGTGCCAGCAGCCGCCCCCAGGGGCAAGAGACCCAGTACTTC. Translating gives CASSRPQGQETQYF.

This clonotype was seen at least ten times. The chain uses TRBV7-6 and TRBJ2-2; D is perhaps TRBD1 (5 bases). The CDR3 length is 15 residues. Germline CDR1 and CDR2: SGHVS and FNYEAQ. Deletions cut 5 bases from V and 5 bases from J, with 15 bases between. CDR3 DNA: TGTGCCAGCAGCCCCGAACCCAGGGAAACCGGGGAGCTGTTTTTT. It codes for CASSPEPRETGELFF.

V is TRBV4-2 and J is TRBJ2-2, with D unresolved. This CDR3 has 14 residues. Germline V gives CDR1 LGHNA, CDR2 YNFKEQ. V was pared by 4 bases and J by 2 bases, with 8 bases between. CDR3 sequence (DNA): TGTGCCAGCAGCCCCCCCGTTAACACCGGGGAGCTGTTTTTT. Translated, it gives CASSPPVNTGELFF.

The V and J genes are TRBV5-1 and TRBJ1-6, with 9 bases lining up with TRBD1. The V and J ends lost 3 bases and 7 bases, in that order; junction bases with no gene match: 2. Germline CDR1 and CDR2: SGHRS and YFSETQ. The CDR3 is 14 amino acids. The CDR3 reads CASSYGTGNSPLHF. The CDR3 DNA sequence: TGCGCCAGCAGCTACGGGACAGGGAATTCACCCCTCCACTTT.

The chain couples TRBV5-1 to TRBJ2-7; 9 nucleotides match TRBD1. The junction had 8 bases not matched to a gene; V was cut back by 4 bases and J by 3 bases. CDR3 length: 15 residues. Germline V gene lookup returns CDR1 SGHRS and CDR2 YFSETQ. The CDR3 spells CASSRYRTGDYEQYF. The CDR3 DNA reads TGCGCCAGCAGCCGGTATCGGACAGGGGACTACGAGCAGTACTTC. Combining the CDR3 with reference TRBV5-1 and TRBJ2-7 gives the whole variable domain KAGVTQTPRYLIKTRGQQVTLSCSPISGHRSVSWYQQTPGQGLQFLFEYFSETQRNKGNFPGRFSGRQFSNSRSEMNVSTLELGDSALYLCASSRYRTGDYEQYFGPGTRLTVT.

This chain links TRBV28 with TRBJ1-2, with TRBD1 matching 9 bases. J was trimmed by 8 bases and V by 4 bases; bases with no gene match: 5. CDR3 length: 13 amino acids. Looked up from germline, CDR1 is MDHEN and CDR2 is SYDVKM. CDR3 nucleotides: TGTGCCAGCAGTTCGGGACAGGGCGACGGCTACACCTTC. Protein product: CASSSGQGDGYTF.